This record covers a single T cell receptor beta chain. V was pared by 1 base and J by 6 bases, with 6 bases between. CDR1 and CDR2 (germline): SGHKS, YYEKEE (reference sequence). CDR3 size: 12 residues. Here immunoSEQ multiplex PCR was the method, and the copy in TCRdb shows in-frame clones only, minus some. The sample contains approximately 50,000 clones, roughly 87% of which appear only once. This sample stems from a study of control samples from healthy donors and cancer patients. The receptor comes from a man between 60 and 75 years old with head and neck cancer. V gene TRBV5-5 combines with J gene TRBJ2-3, with a weak D call TRBD2 (5 bases). Material for sequencing was PBMCs. CDR3 in DNA: TGTGCCAGCAGCTTGAAGCGGGATACGCAGTATTTT. Protein: CASSLKRDTQYF.